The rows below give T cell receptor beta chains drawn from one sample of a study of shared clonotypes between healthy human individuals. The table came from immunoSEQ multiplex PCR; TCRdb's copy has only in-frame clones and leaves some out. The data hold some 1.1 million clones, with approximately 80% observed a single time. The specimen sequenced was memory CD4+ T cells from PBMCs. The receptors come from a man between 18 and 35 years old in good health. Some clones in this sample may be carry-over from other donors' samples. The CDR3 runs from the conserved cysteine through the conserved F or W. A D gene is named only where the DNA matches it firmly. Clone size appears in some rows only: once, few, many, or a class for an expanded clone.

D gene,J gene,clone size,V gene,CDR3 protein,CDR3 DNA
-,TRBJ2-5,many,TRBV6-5,CASSLRRGETQYF,TGTGCCAGCAGCCTCCGAAGGGGAGAGACCCAGTACTTC
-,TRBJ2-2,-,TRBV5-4,CASSLAEGSTGELFF,TGTGCCAGCAGCTTGGCCGAGGGGAGCACCGGGGAGCTGTTTTTT
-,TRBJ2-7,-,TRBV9,CASSVGGSGNYEQYF,TGTGCCAGCAGCGTAGGGGGGAGCGGAAACTACGAGCAGTACTTC
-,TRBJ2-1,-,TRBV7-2,CASETPSSYNEQFF,TGTGCCAGCGAGACCCCAAGCTCCTACAATGAGCAGTTCTTC
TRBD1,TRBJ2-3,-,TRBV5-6,CASSFLGGQGPDTQYF,TGTGCCAGCAGCTTTCTCGGGGGACAGGGGCCAGATACGCAGTATTTT
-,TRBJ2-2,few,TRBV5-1,CASSSGTQRGTGELFF,TGCGCCAGCAGCTCCGGGACACAGAGGGGGACCGGGGAGCTGTTTTTT
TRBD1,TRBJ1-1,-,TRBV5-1,CASSLDKTGGLGAFF,TGCGCCAGCAGCTTGGACAAAACAGGGGGTCTGGGAGCTTTCTTT
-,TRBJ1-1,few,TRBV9,CASSVASGDTEAFF,TGTGCCAGCAGCGTAGCGTCAGGGGATACTGAAGCTTTCTTT
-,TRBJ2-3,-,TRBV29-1,CSVNRGDTQYF,TGCAGCGTCAATCGGGGAGATACGCAGTATTTT
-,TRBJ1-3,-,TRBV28,CASASRSSGNTIYF,TGTGCCAGTGCTAGCCGGAGCTCTGGAAACACCATATATTTT
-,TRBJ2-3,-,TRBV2,CASSEGYTDTQYF,TGTGCCAGCAGTGAGGGGTACACAGATACGCAGTATTTT
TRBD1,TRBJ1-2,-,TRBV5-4,CASNRGAVGYGYTF,TGTGCCAGCAACAGGGGGGCGGTCGGCTATGGCTACACCTTC
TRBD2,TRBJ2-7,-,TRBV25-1,CASSYLTSGHRDEQYF,TGTGCCAGCAGTTACCTCACTAGCGGCCATAGGGACGAGCAGTACTTC
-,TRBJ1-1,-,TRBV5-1,CASSLETNTEAFF,TGCGCCAGCAGCTTGGAAACGAACACTGAAGCTTTCTTT
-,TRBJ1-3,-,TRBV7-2,CASSLAGERNTIYF,TGTGCCAGCAGCTTAGCAGGGGAAAGAAACACCATATATTTT
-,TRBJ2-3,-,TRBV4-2,CASSQGTRTDTQYF,TGTGCCAGCAGCCAAGGCACTCGCACAGATACGCAGTATTTT
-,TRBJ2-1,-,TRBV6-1,CASSAVGTGSRFF,-
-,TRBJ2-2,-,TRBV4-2,CASSHFRNSGELFF,TGTGCCAGCAGCCATTTTCGTAACTCTGGGGAGCTGTTTTTT
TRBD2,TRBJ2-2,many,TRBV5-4,CASSPRGGRMVGELFF,TGTGCCAGCAGCCCACGAGGCGGGAGGATGGTCGGGGAGCTGTTTTTT
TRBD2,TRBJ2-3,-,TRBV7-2,CASSLGLTSGRGDTQYF,TGTGCCAGCAGCTTAGGGCTTACTAGCGGGAGAGGAGATACGCAGTATTTT